The present T cell receptor beta chain was sequenced within a study of Ad26.COV2.S vaccination and SARS-CoV-2 variants. Using immunoSEQ multiplex PCR, the repertoire was profiled, and TCRdb retains in-frame clones only, with some absent. The sample has approximately 500,000 clones, 87% seen once; the top ten hold 9.5% to 15%. Indicated treatment: around 19 received Ad26.COV2.S at low or high dose, single or two shots; about 5 received placebo; per-sample allocation not given. The study sampled participants on day 63 after the first vaccine or placebo injection. This CDR3 has 14 amino acids. V was pared by 8 bases and J by 4 bases, with 17 bases between. From germline, CDR1 is MNHEY and CDR2 SVGAGI.

The chain uses TRBV6-5 and TRBJ1-1; maybe TRBD1 (6 bases). This receptor was obtained from a person between 18 and 59 years old who received the Ad26.COV2.S COVID-19 vaccine or a placebo. The input for sequencing was peripheral blood, taken in a trial of Ad26.COV2.S vaccine versus placebo. The CDR3 here is CASLARGGGTEAFF. The CDR3, as DNA: TGTGCCAGCCTTGCCAGGGGCGGGGGCACTGAAGCTTTCTTT.